This TCR beta chain was obtained from a study of CD8+CD57+ T cells in acquired aplastic anemia. Genomic DNA served as template for TCR beta VDJ and CDR3 profiling. From the reads, TCRdb called clonotypes with MiXCR, one entry per CDR3 protein. The sample yields nearly 60,000 distinct CDR3 sequences, roughly three fifths seen once. On this clonotype itself: Its cognate antigen is unknown.

Notes on the study in general: Controls and patients did not differ significantly in CD8+ Simpson's diversity.

The patients chosen for sequencing had shown expansion of CD8+CD57+ cells (detected by flow cytometry). V lost 5 bases and J lost 2, with 12 bases in between. From germline, CDR1 is LNHDA and CDR2 SQIVND (reference sequence). This CDR3 is 14 amino acids long. The origin of this receptor is a human donor with aplastic anemia. The rearrangement links TRBV19 to TRBJ2-5, with D possibly TRBD1 on 5 matching bases. The sample was sorted CD4+, CD8+, or CD8+CD57+ T cells (not recorded which) from PBMCs. CDR3 nucleotide sequence: TGTGCCAGTAGTGGAACAGGCCCACAAGAGACCCAGTACTTC. Protein: CASSGTGPQETQYF.